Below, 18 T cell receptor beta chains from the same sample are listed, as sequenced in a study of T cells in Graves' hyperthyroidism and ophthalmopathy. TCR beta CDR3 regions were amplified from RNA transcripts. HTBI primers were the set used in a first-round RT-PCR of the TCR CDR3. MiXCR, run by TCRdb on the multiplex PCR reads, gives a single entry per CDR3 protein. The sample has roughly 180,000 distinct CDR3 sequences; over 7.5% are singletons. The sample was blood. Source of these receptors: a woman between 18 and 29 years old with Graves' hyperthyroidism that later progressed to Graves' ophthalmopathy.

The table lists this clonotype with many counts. CDR3 in amino acids: CASGLVMMAGGPYEQFF. In nucleotides, the CDR3 is TGTGCTAGTGGTTTGGTAATGATGGCGGGAGGGCCCTATGAGCAGTTCTTC. The gene calls are TRBV12-5 and TRBJ2-1; TRBD2 agrees at 9 bases. Germline V gene sequence: CDR1 LGHNT, CDR2 FRNRAP. CDR3 length: 17 amino acids. The V segment lost 0 bases and the J segment 8 bases; nucleotides outside the gene matches: 11. The entire variable domain, with the rest obtained from reference TRBV12-5 and TRBJ2-1, is as follows: DARVTQTPRHKVTEMGQEVTMRCQPILGHNTVFWYRQTMMQGLELLAYFRNRAPLDDSGMPKDRFSAEMPDATLATLKIQPSEPRDSAVYFCASGLVMMAGGPYEQFFGPGTRLTVL.

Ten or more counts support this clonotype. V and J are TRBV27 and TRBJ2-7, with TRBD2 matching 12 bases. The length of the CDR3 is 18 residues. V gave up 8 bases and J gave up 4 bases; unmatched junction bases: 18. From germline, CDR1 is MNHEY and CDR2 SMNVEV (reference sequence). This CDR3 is CASGKWEQGTSGFYEQYF. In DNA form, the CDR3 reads TGTGCCAGCGGCAAGTGGGAGCAGGGGACTAGCGGGTTTTACGAGCAGTACTTC.

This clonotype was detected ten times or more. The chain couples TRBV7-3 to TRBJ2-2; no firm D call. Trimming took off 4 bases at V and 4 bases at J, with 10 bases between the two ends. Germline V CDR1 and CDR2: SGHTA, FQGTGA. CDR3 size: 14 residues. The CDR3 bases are TGTGCCAGCAGCTCCTCCTCTCTCACCGGGGAGCTGTTTTTT. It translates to CASSSSSLTGELFF.

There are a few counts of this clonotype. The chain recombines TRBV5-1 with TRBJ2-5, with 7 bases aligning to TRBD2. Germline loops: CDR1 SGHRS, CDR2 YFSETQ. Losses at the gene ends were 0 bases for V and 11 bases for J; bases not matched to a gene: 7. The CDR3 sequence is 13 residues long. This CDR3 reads CASSLASSGPQYF. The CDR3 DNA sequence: TGCGCCAGCAGCTTGGCGTCTAGCGGTCCTCAGTACTTC.

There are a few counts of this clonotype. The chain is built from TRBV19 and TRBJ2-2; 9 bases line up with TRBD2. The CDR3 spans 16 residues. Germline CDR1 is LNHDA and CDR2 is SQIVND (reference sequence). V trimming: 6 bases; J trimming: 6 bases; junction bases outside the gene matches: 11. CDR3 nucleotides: TGTGCCAGTAGGGGTAGCGGGAGCCTCACCTCCGGGGAGCTGTTTTTT. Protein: CASRGSGSLTSGELFF.

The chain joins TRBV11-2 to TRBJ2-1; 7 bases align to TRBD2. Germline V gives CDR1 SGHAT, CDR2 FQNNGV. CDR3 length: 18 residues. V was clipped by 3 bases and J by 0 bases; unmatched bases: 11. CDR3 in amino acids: CASSFGQGGTPSYNEQFF. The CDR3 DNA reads TGTGCCAGCAGCTTTGGTCAGGGAGGGACTCCCTCCTACAATGAGCAGTTCTTC.

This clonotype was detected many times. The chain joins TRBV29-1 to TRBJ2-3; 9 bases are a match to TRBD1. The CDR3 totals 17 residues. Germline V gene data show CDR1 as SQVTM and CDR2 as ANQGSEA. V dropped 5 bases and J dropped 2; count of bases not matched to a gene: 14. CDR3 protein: CSVSSVKGTGFTDTQYF. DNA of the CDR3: TGCAGCGTTTCCTCGGTCAAGGGGACAGGGTTCACAGATACGCAGTATTTT.

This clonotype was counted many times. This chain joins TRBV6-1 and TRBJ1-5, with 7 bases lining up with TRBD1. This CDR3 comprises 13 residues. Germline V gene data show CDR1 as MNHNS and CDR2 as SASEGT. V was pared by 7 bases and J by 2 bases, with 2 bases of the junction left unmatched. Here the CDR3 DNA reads TGTGCCAGCACCACAGGGGGCAATCAGCCCCAGCATTTT. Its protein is CASTTGGNQPQHF.

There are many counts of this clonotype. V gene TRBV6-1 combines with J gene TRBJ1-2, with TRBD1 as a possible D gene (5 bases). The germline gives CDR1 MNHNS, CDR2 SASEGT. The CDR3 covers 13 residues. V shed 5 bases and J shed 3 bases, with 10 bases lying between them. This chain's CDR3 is CASSSGADYGYTF. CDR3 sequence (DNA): TGTGCCAGCAGTTCCGGGGCCGACTATGGCTACACCTTC.

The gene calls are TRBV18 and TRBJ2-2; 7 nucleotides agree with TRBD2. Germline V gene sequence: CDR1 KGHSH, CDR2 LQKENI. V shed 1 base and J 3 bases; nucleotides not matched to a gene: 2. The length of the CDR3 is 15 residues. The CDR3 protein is CASSPQGLDTGELFF. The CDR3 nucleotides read TGTGCCAGCTCACCACAAGGACTAGACACCGGGGAGCTGTTTTTT.

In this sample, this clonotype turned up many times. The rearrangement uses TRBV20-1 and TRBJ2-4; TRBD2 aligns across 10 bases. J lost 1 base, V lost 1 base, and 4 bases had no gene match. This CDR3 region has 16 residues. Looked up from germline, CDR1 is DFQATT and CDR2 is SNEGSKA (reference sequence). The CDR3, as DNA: TGCAGTGCTAGAGGTGTTAGCGGGGGGGCCAAAAACATTCAGTACTTC. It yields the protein CSARGVSGGAKNIQYF.

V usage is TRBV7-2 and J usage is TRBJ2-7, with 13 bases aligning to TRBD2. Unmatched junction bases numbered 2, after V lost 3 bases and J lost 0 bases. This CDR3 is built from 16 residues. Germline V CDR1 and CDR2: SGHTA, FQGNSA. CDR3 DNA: TGTGCCAGCAGCTTCGGACTAGCGGGAGCCTCCTACGAGCAGTACTTC. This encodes CASSFGLAGASYEQYF.

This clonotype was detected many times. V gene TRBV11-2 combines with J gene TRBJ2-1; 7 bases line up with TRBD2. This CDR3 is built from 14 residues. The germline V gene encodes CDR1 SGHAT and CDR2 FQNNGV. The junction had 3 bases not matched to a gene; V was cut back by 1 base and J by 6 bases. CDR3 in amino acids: CASSLASGGNEQFF. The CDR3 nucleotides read TGTGCCAGCAGCTTAGCGTCGGGGGGCAATGAGCAGTTCTTC.

This chain's CDR3 is CASSLGKSSGTYEQYF. The CDR3 DNA reads as TGTGCCAGCAGTTTAGGGAAAAGTTCGGGCACCTACGAGCAGTACTTC. V is TRBV27 and J is TRBJ2-7; D is uncertain. In germline, CDR1 is MNHEY, CDR2 SMNVEV (reference sequence). The V end lost 2 bases, the J end lost 2 bases, and 16 bases lay between the germline ends. The CDR3 contains 16 residues.

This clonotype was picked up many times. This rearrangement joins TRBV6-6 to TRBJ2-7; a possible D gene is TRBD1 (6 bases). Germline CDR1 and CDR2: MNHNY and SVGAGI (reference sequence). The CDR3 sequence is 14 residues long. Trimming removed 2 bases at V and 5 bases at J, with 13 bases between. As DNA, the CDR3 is TGTGCCAGCAGTTACGACAGGTCCGGGAACGAGCAGTACTTC. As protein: CASSYDRSGNEQYF.

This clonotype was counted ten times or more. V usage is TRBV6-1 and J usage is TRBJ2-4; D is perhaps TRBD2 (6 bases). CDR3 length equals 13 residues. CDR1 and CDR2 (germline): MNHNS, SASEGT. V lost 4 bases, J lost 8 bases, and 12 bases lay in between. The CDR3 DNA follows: TGTGCCAGCAGTGGCGGGACCGGGGACATTCAGTACTTC. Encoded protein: CASSGGTGDIQYF.

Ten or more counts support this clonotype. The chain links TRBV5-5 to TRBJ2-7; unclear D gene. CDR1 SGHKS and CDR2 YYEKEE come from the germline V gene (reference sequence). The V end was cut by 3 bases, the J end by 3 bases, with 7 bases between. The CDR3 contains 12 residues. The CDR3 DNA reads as TGTGCCAGCAGCTCTCGATTCTACGAGCAGTACTTC. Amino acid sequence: CASSSRFYEQYF.

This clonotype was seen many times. The CDR3 DNA sequence: TGTGCCAGCAGCGCGGACCCGACGGCCTGGAGGGCAGATACGCAGTATTTT. Its translation: CASSADPTAWRADTQYF. The J gene is TRBJ2-3, the V gene TRBV9; D might be TRBD2 (6 bases). Trimming removed 3 bases at V and 4 bases at J, with 21 bases between. Germline assignment: CDR1 SGDLS and CDR2 YYNGEE. The CDR3 is made up of 17 amino acids. Full variable domain (rest looked up from reference TRBV9 and TRBJ2-3): DSGVTQTPKHLITATGQRVTLRCSPRSGDLSVYWYQQSLDQGLQFLIQYYNGEERAKGNILERFSAQQFPDLHSELNLSSLELGDSALYFCASSADPTAWRADTQYFGPGTRLTVL.